This is a list of T cell receptor beta chains from one sample in a study of blood T cell repertoires in COVID-19. Here immunoSEQ multiplex PCR was the method, and the copy in TCRdb shows in-frame clones only, minus some. The sample lists around 190,000 clones; 88% were seen once. Sequences were obtained from peripheral blood. Source of these receptors: a human donor in a cohort sampled during active COVID-19. Each CDR3 is given with its conserved first and last residue. D genes are given only for firm matches. Rows may omit the clone size; those that give it use once, few, many or a size class.

len	abundance	v_gene	d_gene	j_gene	CDR3aa	CDR3nt
15	NA	TRBV7-2	NA	TRBJ2-3	CASSPRLGAADTQYF	TGTGCCAGCAGCCCGCGACTAGGGGCCGCAGATACGCAGTATTTT
15	NA	TRBV4-3	NA	TRBJ1-1	CASSQETGMNTEAFF	TGCGCCAGCAGCCAGGAGACAGGTATGAACACTGAAGCTTTCTTT
13	NA	TRBV6-5	TRBD1	TRBJ1-6	CATGTGNNSPLHF	TGTGCCACCGGGACAGGGAATAATTCACCCCTCCACTTT
14	NA	TRBV9	TRBD1	TRBJ2-1	CASSVEQGGNEQFF	TGTGCCAGCAGCGTAGAACAGGGGGGCAATGAGCAGTTCTTC
13	NA	TRBV5-1	TRBD1	TRBJ2-2	CASSDRAGGELFF	TGCGCCAGCAGCGACAGGGCTGGCGGGGAGCTGTTTTTT
16	NA	TRBV5-1	TRBD1	TRBJ2-7	CASSLSPGQGNNEQYF	TGCGCCAGCAGCCTTTCTCCGGGACAGGGTAACAACGAGCAGTACTTC
14	once	TRBV5-1	NA	TRBJ2-7	CASSPLTAHYEQYF	TGCGCCAGCAGCCCGTTGACAGCTCACTACGAGCAGTACTTC
15	once	TRBV5-4	NA	TRBJ1-6	CASSLDPGTYSPLHF	TGTGCCAGCAGCTTGGACCCAGGGACTTATTCACCCCTCCACTTT
13	few	TRBV19	NA	TRBJ2-7	CASSPGEINEQYF	TGTGCCAGTAGTCCCGGGGAGATTAACGAGCAGTACTTC
14	NA	TRBV27	TRBD2	TRBJ2-5	CASKAGTGGETQYF	TGTGCCAGCAAGGCAGGAACGGGGGGGGAGACCCAGTACTTC
13	NA	TRBV12-2	NA	TRBJ2-7	CASRSDTAYEQYF	TGTGCAAGTCGCTCGGACACTGCCTACGAGCAGTACTTC
14	NA	TRBV29-1	TRBD2	TRBJ2-7	CSVEGTSGRYEQYF	TGCAGCGTTGAAGGGACTAGCGGGCGCTACGAGCAGTACTTC
18	NA	TRBV15	TRBD1	TRBJ1-5	CATSRDRWDRGSNQPQHF	TGTGCCACCAGCAGAGATCGTTGGGACAGGGGAAGCAATCAGCCCCAGCATTTT
14	NA	TRBV11-2	NA	TRBJ2-1	CASSSMRQGGEQFF	TGTGCCAGCAGCTCCATGAGGCAGGGTGGGGAGCAGTTCTTC
16	NA	TRBV2	TRBD2	TRBJ2-5	CASRIIGGSGGETQYF	TGTGCCAGCCGGATTATCGGGGGGTCCGGGGGAGAGACCCAGTACTTC
14	NA	TRBV6-2/TRBV6-3	NA	TRBJ1-2	CASSLISGSRGYTF	TGTGCCAGCAGTCTGATTTCAGGGTCGCGCGGCTACACCTTC
15	NA	TRBV9	TRBD1	TRBJ1-1	CASSTSGTGPNAAFF	TGTGCCAGCAGCACCTCCGGGACAGGCCCTAATGCGGCTTTCTTT
13	NA	TRBV6-5	NA	TRBJ1-1	CASTQGQNTEAFF	TGTGCCAGCACCCAGGGGCAGAACACTGAAGCTTTCTTT
12	once	TRBV10-2	NA	TRBJ2-4	CASSEGENIQYF	TGCGCCAGCAGTGAAGGGGAAAACATTCAGTACTTC
15	NA	TRBV9	TRBD2	TRBJ2-1	CASSSRGDPYNEQFF	TGTGCCAGCAGCTCCCGGGGGGACCCCTACAATGAGCAGTTCTTC
16	NA	TRBV19	NA	TRBJ2-1	CASSYTGTGSYNEQFF	TGTGCCAGTAGTTATACCGGGACTGGCTCCTACAATGAGCAGTTCTTC
15	NA	TRBV2	TRBD1	TRBJ1-1	CASTGTGAMNTEAFF	TGTGCCAGCACCGGGACAGGGGCCATGAACACTGAAGCTTTCTTT
15	NA	TRBV7-2	TRBD1	TRBJ1-2	CASSPVRTGSSGYTF	TGTGCCAGCAGCCCCGTGCGGACAGGGTCAAGTGGCTACACCTTC
13	NA	TRBV29-1	TRBD1	TRBJ1-2	CSARGQGDYGYTF	TGCAGCGCCCGGGGACAGGGGGACTATGGCTACACCTTC